Listed here are 13 T cell receptor beta chains from one sample, sequenced in a study of shared clonotypes between healthy human individuals. Produced via immunoSEQ multiplex PCR; TCRdb's table is partial and in-frame only. The repertoire holds more than 1,200,000 clones, with 98% to 99% as singletons. Sequencing used naive CD4+ T cells sorted from blood. This sample's subset: CD45RA+ positively selected. The receptors here all came from a man aged 30 to 39 in good health.

The chain recombines TRBV6-4 with TRBJ2-1; D is possibly TRBD2 (6 bases). The ends were cut back, 0 bases at V and 1 base at J, with 16 bases in the middle. Germline V gene data show CDR1 as MRHNA and CDR2 as SNTAGT. There are 18 residues in the CDR3. CDR3 nucleotide sequence: TGTGCCAGCAGTGACTCCCCCGCAGCGACTAGTTCCTACAATGAGCAGTTCTTC. Amino acids: CASSDSPAATSSYNEQFF.

The chain couples TRBV6-5 to TRBJ2-2; perhaps TRBD1 as D (5 bases). The V and J ends lost 0 bases and 9 bases respectively, with 17 bases between them. CDR1 MNHEY and CDR2 SVGAGI come from the germline V gene. The CDR3 is 16 amino acids. As DNA, the CDR3 is TGTGCCAGCAGTTACTCGATGGCAGGGATTCCCAGGGAGCTGTTTTTT. Its protein is CASSYSMAGIPRELFF.

This clone was recorded only once. J is TRBJ2-1 and V is TRBV28; TRBD2 matches at 7 bases. Trimming took 3 bases from V and 5 from J; bases not matched to a gene: 4. Germline V lookup: CDR1 MDHEN, CDR2 SYDVKM. The CDR3 spans 14 residues. The CDR3: CASSFLAEHNEQFF. The CDR3 nucleotides read TGTGCCAGCAGTTTCCTAGCGGAACACAATGAGCAGTTCTTC.

This chain uses TRBV29-1 with TRBJ2-1; 8 nucleotides agree with TRBD2. This CDR3 has 13 amino acids. Germline assignment: CDR1 SQVTM and CDR2 ANQGSEA. V dropped 5 bases and J dropped 7; count of bases not matched to a gene: 7. The CDR3 DNA is TGCAGCGTTAGAAAGCGGGAGTCGAATGAGCAGTTCTTC. Its translation is CSVRKRESNEQFF.

As for this clone: Other DNA sequences from this sample encode an identical CDR3 as well. The CDR3 sequence is CASSLDYEQYF. DNA of the CDR3: TGCGCCAGCAGCCTTGACTACGAGCAGTACTTC. The V call is TRBV5-1, the J call TRBJ2-7; D is ambiguous. With 4 bases removed from V and 3 bases from J, the gap between germline ends came to 5 bases. CDR3 length: 11 amino acids. Germline assignment: CDR1 SGHRS and CDR2 YFSETQ.

V usage is TRBV27 and J usage is TRBJ1-2; 8 nucleotides line up with TRBD1. J gave up 6 bases and V 8 bases, and 8 bases lay outside the gene matches. The CDR3 length is 13 residues. In germline, CDR1 is MNHEY, CDR2 SMNVEV (reference sequence). CDR3 DNA: TGTGCCAGCGGAGACAGGGGAAGGGATGGCTACACCTTC. It encodes CASGDRGRDGYTF.

This clone was recorded only once. The J gene is TRBJ2-7, the V gene TRBV9; D is perhaps TRBD1 (5 bases). The CDR3 extends over 16 amino acids. Trimming took 0 bases from V and 6 from J, leaving 19 bases between them. The germline V gene has CDR1 SGDLS and CDR2 YYNGEE. CDR3 DNA: TGTGCCAGCAGCGTAGGATCCCCAGTCAGGGCCGGCGAGCAGTACTTC. Translation: CASSVGSPVRAGEQYF.

V and J are TRBV5-5 and TRBJ1-1; tentatively, D is TRBD1 (5 bases). The germline V gene has CDR1 SGHKS and CDR2 YYEKEE (reference sequence). The V end was cut by 1 base, the J end by 5 bases, with 27 bases between. CDR3 length: 19 residues. CDR3 DNA: TGTGCCAGCAGCTTGCCCAGGGTATGGATACTCTTTGAAGGGACTGAAGCTTTCTTT. It encodes CASSLPRVWILFEGTEAFF.

V is TRBV5-6 and J is TRBJ2-1, with TRBD2 matching over 7 bases. Germline CDR1 and CDR2: SGHDT and YYEEEE. With V trimmed by 5 bases and J by 4 bases, 6 bases remained unmatched. This CDR3 is built from 14 residues. Here the CDR3 reads CASRVTSSYNEQFF. The DNA for the CDR3 is TGTGCCAGCAGGGTGACTAGCTCTTACAATGAGCAGTTCTTC. Based on the CDR3 plus reference TRBV5-6 and TRBJ2-1, the full variable domain is DAGVTQSPTHLIKTRGQQVTLRCSPKSGHDTVSWYQQALGQGPQFIFQYYEEEERQRGNFPDRFSGHQFPNYSSELNVNALLLGDSALYLCASRVTSSYNEQFFGPGTRLTVL.

Worth noting for this clone: Compared with germline, one end of the junction differs, possibly owing to a read error. The chain uses TRBV15 and TRBJ2-7, with TRBD2 matching 7 bases. This CDR3 spans 16 amino acids. Germline V CDR1 and CDR2: LNHNV, YYDKDF (reference sequence). The CDR3: CATSREWGGGSYEQYF. CDR3 nucleotide sequence: TGTGCCACCAGCCGAGAATGGGGGGGTGGCTCCTACGAGCAGTACTTC.

The CDR3 nucleotides read TGTGCCAGCAGTGTACTAGCGGGAGGGCCTCGGTACGAGCAGTACTTC. Translation: CASSVLAGGPRYEQYF. The gene calls are TRBV6-1 and TRBJ2-7; TRBD2 agrees at 13 bases. Trimming at V came to 4 bases and at J to 4 bases, leaving 7 bases not matched to a gene. This CDR3 spans 16 amino acids. Germline CDR1 MNHNS, CDR2 SASEGT.

The chain carries TRBV18 and TRBJ2-3; D is tentatively TRBD1 or TRBD2 (6 bases each). The CDR3 has 14 residues. V lost 2 bases, J lost 4 bases, and 10 bases lay in between. Germline V gives CDR1 KGHSH, CDR2 LQKENI. CDR3 region: CASSPTGASDTQYF. CDR3 DNA sequence: TGTGCCAGCTCACCAACGGGGGCATCAGATACGCAGTATTTT.

The chain has TRBV18 and TRBJ2-1; D unclear. The CDR3 consists of 13 residues. The V end was cut by 1 base, the J end by 7 bases, with 8 bases between. In germline, CDR1 is KGHSH, CDR2 LQKENI. For the CDR3, the DNA is TGTGCCAGCTCACCACTTAGTTTAAATGAGCAGTTCTTC. It translates to CASSPLSLNEQFF.